Given below is one T cell receptor (beta chain) in context. The CDR3 is made up of 14 amino acids. In germline, CDR1 is SGDLS, CDR2 YYNGEE. Trimming took 0 bases from V and 5 from J; bases not matched to a gene: 4. This sample is part of a study of tissue T cells after allogeneic stem cell transplantation. CDR3 sequences, V/J genes, frequencies and template counts came from survey-depth TCRbeta sequencing. Libraries were prepared by immunoSEQ multiplex PCR; TCRdb keeps only in-frame clonotypes and omits some of them. The repertoire holds over a thousand clones, with more than 85% as singletons. Sample: spleen tissue, taken at autopsy. V gene TRBV9 combines with J gene TRBJ2-7; 8 bases agree with TRBD1. This TCR was recovered from a male patient aged 60 or over with steroid-refractory graft-versus-host disease after an allogeneic stem cell transplant. Some T cells may be the graft donor's. Written as DNA, the CDR3 is TGTGCCAGCAGCGTAGGTCAGGGGGCTGACGAGCAGTACTTC. It codes for CASSVGQGADEQYF. Together with reference TRBV9 and TRBJ2-7, the CDR3 gives the full variable domain: DSGVTQTPKHLITATGQRVTLRCSPRSGDLSVYWYQQSLDQGLQFLIQYYNGEERAKGNILERFSAQQFPDLHSELNLSSLELGDSALYFCASSVGQGADEQYFGPGTRLTVT.